The TCR beta chain under discussion was sequenced for a study of monozygotic twins with inflammatory bowel disease. Findings of the study overall: Twins with IBD had fewer clonotypes in common with others than healthy twins, particularly during disease activity. Healthy co-twins showed greater TCRbeta diversity (inverse Simpson) than IBD patients.

Per individual sample, eight separate reactions were used to make cDNA. TCRdb derives one entry per CDR3 protein from the 5' RACE reads, leaving out DNA. Here the sample table reports approximately 400,000 distinct CDR3 sequences. Remarks on this clonotype: The antigen is undetermined.

Input material: blood. The origin of this receptor is a human donor with ulcerative colitis or Crohn's disease, or a healthy co-twin of an affected twin (not recorded which).

The CDR3 protein is CASSLAPQSSYNSPLHF. The J gene is TRBJ1-6, the V gene TRBV5-1. CDR3 length: 17 residues. Germline loops: CDR1 SGHRS, CDR2 YFSETQ.